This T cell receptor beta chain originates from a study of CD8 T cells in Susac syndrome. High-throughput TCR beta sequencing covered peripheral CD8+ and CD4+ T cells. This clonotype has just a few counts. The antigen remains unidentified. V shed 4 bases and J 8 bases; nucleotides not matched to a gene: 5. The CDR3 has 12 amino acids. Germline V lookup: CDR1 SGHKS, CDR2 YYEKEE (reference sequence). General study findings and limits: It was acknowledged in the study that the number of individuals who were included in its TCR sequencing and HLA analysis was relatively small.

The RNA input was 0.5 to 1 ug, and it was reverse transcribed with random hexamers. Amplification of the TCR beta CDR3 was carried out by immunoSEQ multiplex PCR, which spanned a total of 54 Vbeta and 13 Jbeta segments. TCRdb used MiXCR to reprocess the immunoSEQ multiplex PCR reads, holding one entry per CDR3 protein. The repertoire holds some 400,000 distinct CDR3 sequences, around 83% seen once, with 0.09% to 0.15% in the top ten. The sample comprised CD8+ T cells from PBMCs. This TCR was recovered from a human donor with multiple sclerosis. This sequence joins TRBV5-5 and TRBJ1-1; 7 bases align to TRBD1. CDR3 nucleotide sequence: TGTGCCAGCAGCACCAGACAGGGAGAAGCTTTCTTT. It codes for CASSTRQGEAFF. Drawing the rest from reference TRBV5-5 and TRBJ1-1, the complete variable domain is DAGVTQSPTHLIKTRGQQVTLRCSPISGHKSVSWYQQVLGQGPQFIFQYYEKEERGRGNFPDRFSARQFPNYSSELNVNALLLGDSALYLCASSTRQGEAFFGQGTRLTVV.